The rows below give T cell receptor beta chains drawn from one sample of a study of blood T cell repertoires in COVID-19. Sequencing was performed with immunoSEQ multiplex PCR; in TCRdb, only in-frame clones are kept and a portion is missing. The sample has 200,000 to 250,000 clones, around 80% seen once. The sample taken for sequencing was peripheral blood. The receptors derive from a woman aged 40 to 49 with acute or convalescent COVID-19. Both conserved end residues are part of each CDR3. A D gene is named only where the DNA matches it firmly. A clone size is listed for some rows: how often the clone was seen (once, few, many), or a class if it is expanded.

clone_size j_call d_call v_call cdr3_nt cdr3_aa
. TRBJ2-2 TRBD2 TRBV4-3 TGCGCCAGCAGCCAAGAGGTCGGACTAGCGGGCCTGAACACCGGGGAGCTGTTTTTT CASSQEVGLAGLNTGELFF
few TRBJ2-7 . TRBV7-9 TGTGCCAGCAGCTTAGGGGCAGGGTTCCACGAGCAGTACTTC CASSLGAGFHEQYF
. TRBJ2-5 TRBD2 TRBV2 TGTGCCAGCAGTGAAAAGGCTAGCGGGAGATTCCGGGAGTCCCAGTACTTC CASSEKASGRFRESQYF
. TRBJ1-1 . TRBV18 TGTGCCAGCTCACCCATGAAAGGAGGGGCCCGAAGTGAAGCTTTCTTT CASSPMKGGARSEAFF
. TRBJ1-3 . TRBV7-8 TGTGCCAGCAGCGCTGCCAACATCATATATTTT CASSAANIIYF
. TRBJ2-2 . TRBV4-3 TGCGCCAGCAGTCGAAGGGCGGGGAACCACGGGGAGCTGTTTTTT CASSRRAGNHGELFF
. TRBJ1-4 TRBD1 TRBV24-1 TGTGCCACCAGCGACGACAGGGGGACTGAAAAACTGTTTTTT CATSDDRGTEKLFF
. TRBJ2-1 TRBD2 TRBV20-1 TGCAGTGCTAGTTCCGGGGGGATTGACAATGAGCAGTTCTTC CSASSGGIDNEQFF
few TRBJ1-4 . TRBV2 TGTGCCAGCAGGCGGAGGCTTGCAACTAATGAAAAACTGTTTTTT CASRRRLATNEKLFF
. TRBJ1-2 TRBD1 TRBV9 TGTGCCAGCAGAGCGACAGGGGGCTATGGCTACACCTTC CASRATGGYGYTF
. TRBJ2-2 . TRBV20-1 TGCAGTGCTAGTTTGGCAGGATCGAACACCGGGGAGCTGTTTTTT CSASLAGSNTGELFF
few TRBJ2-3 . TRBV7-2 TGTGCCAGCAGCGAGGGCCGGGAAAGAGATACGCAGTATTTT CASSEGRERDTQYF
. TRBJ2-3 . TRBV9 TGTGCCAGCAGCCCACAGGGAGGGGAGGGGTGGGCAGATACGCAGTATTTT CASSPQGGEGWADTQYF
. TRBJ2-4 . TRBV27 TGTGCCAGCAGTACCATACTAGCCCAGGCTGGAAACATTCAGTACTTC CASSTILAQAGNIQYF
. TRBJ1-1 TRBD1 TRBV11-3 TGTGCCAGCAGCTCCGGGACAGGGAACACTGAAGCTTTCTTT CASSSGTGNTEAFF
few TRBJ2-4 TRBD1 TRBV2 TGTGCCAGCAGTGGGACAGGGTCCAAAAACATTCAGTACTTC CASSGTGSKNIQYF
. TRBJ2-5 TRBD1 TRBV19 TGTGCCAGTAGTTCCTCCGACAGGGGGCGAGAGACCCAGTACTTC CASSSSDRGRETQYF
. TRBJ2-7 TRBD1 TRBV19 TGTGCCAGTAGTATATCGTTGGGGACAGGGGGTCATTATTCCTACGAGCAGTACTTC CASSISLGTGGHYSYEQYF
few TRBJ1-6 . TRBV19 TGTGCCAGTAGTCCGGGGTATAGCTCCTATAATTCACCCCTCCACTTT CASSPGYSSYNSPLHF
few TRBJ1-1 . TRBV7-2 TGTGCCAGCAGCTTAGCGTTTCAAAACACTGAAGCTTTCTTT CASSLAFQNTEAFF
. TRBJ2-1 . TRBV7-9 TGTGCCAGCAGCGCCGTAGGAGGGGCCTACAATGAGCAGTTCTTC CASSAVGGAYNEQFF
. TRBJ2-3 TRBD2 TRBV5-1 TGCGCCAGCAGCTTTGGGGGAGCGGGAGTCACAGATACGCAGTATTTT CASSFGGAGVTDTQYF
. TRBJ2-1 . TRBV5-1 TGCGCCAGCAGCTTGGGGTACTCGCACGGGGACTTCCAAGCCCCAAGGGGTGAGCAGTTCTTC CASSLGYSHGDFQAPRGEQFF
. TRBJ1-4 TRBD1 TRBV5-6 TGTGCCAGCAGCTTGATAGGACAGGGGAATGAAAAACTGTTTTTT CASSLIGQGNEKLFF
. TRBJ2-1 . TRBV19 TGTGCCAGTAGTGATGTCTTGGGTGCAACAGATCAGTTCTTC CASSDVLGATDQFF
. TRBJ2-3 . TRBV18 TGTGCCAGCTCACCTCACTCCCGGGATACGCAGTATTTT CASSPHSRDTQYF
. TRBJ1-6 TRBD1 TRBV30 TGTGCCTGGTCGGGACAGGGGGGTACGATATGGAATTCACCCCTCCACTTT CAWSGQGGTIWNSPLHF
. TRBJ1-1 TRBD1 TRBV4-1 TGCGCCAGCAGCCCGGGACAGATGAACACTGAAGCTTTCTTT CASSPGQMNTEAFF
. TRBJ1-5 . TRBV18 TGTGCCAGCTCACCAAGGGCGGGGGCTTATAGCAATCAGCCCCAGCATTTT CASSPRAGAYSNQPQHF
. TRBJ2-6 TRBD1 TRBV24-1 TGTGCCACCAGTGATAGTCCGGGACAGGGGGGGCGTGGGGCCAACGTCCTGACTTTC CATSDSPGQGGRGANVLTF
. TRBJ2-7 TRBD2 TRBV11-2 TGTGCCAGCAGCTCTAAGGGACTAGCGGGGCGTTACGAGCAGTACTTC CASSSKGLAGRYEQYF
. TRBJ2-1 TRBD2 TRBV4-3 TGCGCCAGCAGCCACAGTGAGCGGGAGATCACCGATGAGCAGTTCTTC CASSHSEREITDEQFF